This T cell receptor beta chain originates from a study of shared clonotypes between healthy human individuals. Study-wide background: CD8 memory received one plate per donor, CD8 naive two, CD4 memory three and CD4 naive three.

Findings and caveats of the study: The generation probabilities recorded for non-shared clonotypes fell below those of clonotypes shared by all four donors. The researchers took only blood, and tissue repertoires probably look different.

Trimming took 2 bases from V and 8 from J, leaving 15 bases between them. This CDR3 has 14 amino acids. Per the germline V gene, CDR1 is SGHTA and CDR2 is FQGNSA. Note on this clone: No antigen is known for it.

Several immunoSEQ 96-well plates shared each subset's DNA, each plate a replicate. Using immunoSEQ multiplex PCR, the repertoire was profiled, and TCRdb retains in-frame clones only, with some absent. The table lists about 1.1 million clones, around 78% of them singletons. The material sequenced was memory CD4+ T cells from PBMCs. The subset denotes: CD45RA-negative fraction. The sequence was collected from a young man in good health. Some clones in this sample may be carry-over from other donors' samples. The chain uses TRBV7-2 and TRBJ1-2; perhaps TRBD1 as D (6 bases). The CDR3 DNA reads TGTGCCAGCAGCTTATTGACAGGTCCCCTAGGCTACACCTTC. Translation: CASSLLTGPLGYTF. The full variable domain, rest sourced from reference TRBV7-2 and TRBJ1-2, is GAGVSQSPSNKVTEKGKDVELRCDPISGHTALYWYRQSLGQGLEFLIYFQGNSAPDKSGLPSDRFSAERTGGSVSTLTIQRTQQEDSAVYLCASSLLTGPLGYTFGSGTRLTVV.